Listed here are 13 T cell receptor beta chains from one sample, sequenced in a study of T cells in Graves' hyperthyroidism and ophthalmopathy. It was RNA transcripts that yielded the amplified TCR beta CDR3 regions. First-round RT-PCR targeting the TCR CDR3 was performed with the HTBI primer set. TCRdb reprocessed the multiplex PCR reads with MiXCR, giving one entry per CDR3 protein. Seen here are fewer than 300,000 distinct CDR3 sequences, about 15% observed once, and the top ten hold around 30%. Sequencing was performed on blood. All receptors come from a woman between 45 and 60 years old with Graves' hyperthyroidism that later progressed to Graves' ophthalmopathy.

This clonotype occurred a few times. The J gene is TRBJ2-2, the V gene TRBV9, with D hard to call. V dropped 4 bases and J dropped 5 bases, with 15 bases sitting between them. The CDR3 is 15 residues long. Germline lookup yields CDR1 SGDLS and CDR2 YYNGEE. The CDR3 nucleotides read TGTGCCAGCAGCCTTGGATACGGAGCGACCGGGGAGCTGTTTTTT. It translates to CASSLGYGATGELFF.

This clonotype was seen ten or more times. The chain joins TRBV12-3 or TRBV12-4 to TRBJ1-3; D gene unclear. The CDR3 sequence is 15 residues long. The V end lost 6 bases, the J end lost 0 bases, and 12 bases lay between the germline ends. CDR3 in amino acids: CASSSTAYSGNTIYF. The DNA of the CDR3 is TGTGCCAGCAGCTCAACAGCCTACTCTGGAAACACCATATATTTT.

This clonotype has a handful of counts. A much larger clone lies one base from this, so it may be a read error. The rearrangement joins TRBV27 to TRBJ1-2, with 7 bases lining up with TRBD1. CDR3 length equals 14 residues. Germline loops: CDR1 MNHEY, CDR2 SMNVEV (reference sequence). The J segment lost 4 bases and the V segment lost 5 bases, leaving 7 bases of the junction unmatched. The CDR3 region is CASSPVRGPYGYTF. CDR3 DNA: TGTGCCAGCAGTCCCGTGAGGGGGCCCTATGGCTACACCTTC.

Ten or more counts support this clonotype. The chain joins TRBV20-1 to TRBJ2-7, with D maybe TRBD1 (6 bases). Per germline, CDR1 DFQATT and CDR2 SNEGSKA (reference sequence). Trimming left V 8 bases short and J 10 bases short, with 24 bases between. CDR3 length: 13 amino acids. CDR3 residues: CSCRDTQPRRQYF. The CDR3 DNA reads as TGCAGTTGCCGGGACACACAGCCGCGGAGACAGTACTTC.

Many counts were recorded for this clonotype. The chain employs TRBV11-2 and TRBJ2-5; D not certain. V lost 5 bases and J 7 bases, leaving 8 bases between the germline ends. CDR3 length equals 11 residues. Germline-derived CDR1 and CDR2 are SGHAT and FQNNGV. The CDR3 DNA reads TGTGCCAGCAGCCTTCGTGGGACCCAGTACTTC. Its translation: CASSLRGTQYF.

Remarks on this clonotype: One base away lies a much larger clone, so this may be a sequencing read error. The chain recombines TRBV27 with TRBJ2-7; the D is unclear. The CDR3 has 13 amino acids. Germline lookup yields CDR1 MNHEY and CDR2 SMNVEV (reference sequence). V gave up 3 bases and J gave up 2 bases, with 8 bases separating them. The CDR3 loop is CASSFPPPYEQYF. CDR3 DNA sequence: TGTGCCAGCAGTTTCCCCCCTCCCTACGAGCAGTACTTC.

This clonotype was seen only once. The CDR3: CASSLYALKREGLDEQFF. CDR3 DNA: TGTGCCAGCAGCTTATATGCTCTTAAGCGGGAGGGCCTCGATGAGCAGTTCTTC. This chain connects TRBV7-9 to TRBJ2-1, with TRBD2 matching over 10 bases. V was clipped by 2 bases and J by 8 bases; unmatched bases: 15. The CDR3 runs 18 residues. Per the germline V gene, CDR1 is SEHNR and CDR2 is FQNEAQ (reference sequence).

This clonotype was recorded many times. V gene TRBV20-1 combines with J gene TRBJ2-7, with 11 bases aligning to TRBD2. The length of the CDR3 is 14 residues. Germline CDR1 reads DFQATT; CDR2 reads SNEGSKA (reference sequence). Trimming took 6 bases from V and 7 from J; bases not matched to a gene: 11. CDR3 sequence: CSAPLLAGAGEQYF. DNA for the CDR3: TGCAGTGCCCCCCTACTAGCGGGAGCGGGGGAGCAGTACTTC.

As concerns this clonotype: At one end the junction does not follow the germline gene, possibly because of a read error. J is TRBJ1-4 and V is TRBV6-2 or TRBV6-3; perhaps TRBD1 as D (5 bases). CDR3 size: 15 residues. Looked up from germline, CDR1 is MNHEY and CDR2 is SVGEGT. CDR3 DNA: TGTGCCAGCGGTTACCGGGGACGTCCTAATGAAAAACTGTTTTTT. Protein product: CASGYRGRPNEKLFF.

This clonotype came up many times. CDR3 nucleotides: TGTGCCAGCCTTAGCCCCTCTGGGGCCAACGTCCTGACTTTC. Encoded protein: CASLSPSGANVLTF. The chain is built from TRBV28 and TRBJ2-6; D not certain. The germline V gene has CDR1 MDHEN and CDR2 SYDVKM. This CDR3 spans 14 amino acids. The germline V and J ends were trimmed by 8 bases and 0 bases, with 8 bases remaining between them.

The V and J genes are TRBV20-1 and TRBJ2-7; no reliable D call. V lost 5 bases and J 1 base, leaving 15 bases between the germline ends. CDR3 length: 14 amino acids. Germline V lookup: CDR1 DFQATT, CDR2 SNEGSKA (reference sequence). The CDR3 protein is CSAGKEYKSYEQYF. The CDR3 nucleotides read TGCAGTGCTGGGAAGGAGTACAAATCCTACGAGCAGTACTTC.

Details on this clonotype: The junction does not match germline at one end; this may be a read error. J is TRBJ2-7 and V is TRBV5-1; 14 nucleotides line up with TRBD2. This CDR3 spans 16 amino acids. The germline CDR1 and CDR2 sequences are SGHRS and YFSETQ. CDR3 in amino acids: CASSSGTSGRPGEQYF. The CDR3 nucleotides are TGTGCCAGCAGCTCCGGGACTAGCGGGAGACCGGGCGAGCAGTACTTC.

This clonotype was seen ten or more times. V is TRBV7-3 and J is TRBJ2-3; D gene ambiguous. CDR3 length: 13 residues. Germline CDR1 and CDR2: SGHTA and FQGTGA. Trimming cost V 2 bases and J 5 bases, with 8 bases left between them. The CDR3, as DNA: TGTGCCAGCAGCTTAGAAGTGGGAGATACGCAGTATTTT. It yields the protein CASSLEVGDTQYF.